The clone carrying this T cell receptor beta chain was observed at least ten times. Antigen: not known. Germline is not matched at one junction end, which may reflect a read error. Samples came from axillary lymph nodes draining the breast cancer. The data derive from a study of breast tumors, draining lymph nodes, adjacent tissues. One entry per CDR3 protein, called by TCRdb with MiXCR from the multiplex PCR reads. The sample includes fewer than 300,000 distinct CDR3 sequences, about 34% seen only once; the top ten take 1.3% to 1.5%. The CDR3 has 15 residues. Germline-derived CDR1 and CDR2 are SGHTA and FQGNSA. Study findings and constraints: That most tumor T cells come from lymph nodes remained unproven.

Material for sequencing was axillary lymph node tissue. The receptor's source is a female donor with breast cancer. Some clones in this sample may be carry-over from other donors' samples. The V call is TRBV7-2, the J call TRBJ2-1, with D tentatively TRBD2 (6 bases). For the CDR3, the DNA is TGTGCCAGCAGCTCTCCAGTCGGACTAACCAATGAGCAGCTCTTC. It is translated as CASSSPVGLTNEQLF.